The present entry profiles one T cell receptor beta chain with its context. Its antigen is as yet unknown. The V and J ends lost 7 bases and 9 bases respectively, with 13 bases between them. Germline loops: CDR1 MNHNS, CDR2 SASEGT. This CDR3 comprises 11 residues. Tagging with unique molecular identifiers was a feature of the TCR beta cDNA libraries. Each sample of about 0.9 to 11 million input T cells yielded around 500,000 cDNA molecules, so each molecule approximated one T cell. TCRdb re-analysed the PCR reads in MiXCR, keeping a single row per CDR3 protein. The sample has 820,000 or so distinct CDR3 sequences; roughly 50% are singletons. These data are taken from a study of post-analysis software for immune sequencing data. As for the study in general: Relapsing-remitting, secondary progressive and progressive-relapsing forms of multiple sclerosis all featured among disease courses. Points from the study as a whole: F-measure co-clustering was strong for batch-matched samples. Versus controls, multiple sclerosis patients showed significantly lower diversity (normalized Chao1). The study found TRBV5-6, TRBV5-1 and TRBV20-1 among 5 or 6 TRBV segments more frequent in patients than controls.

Source material: blood. The clonotype was recovered from a girl aged 10-17 years with multiple sclerosis. This chain connects TRBV6-1 to TRBJ2-7; possible D gene TRBD2, 6 bases. CDR3 nucleotide sequence: TGTGCCAGCAATTTCGGAGGGTCGCAGTACTTC. This codes for CASNFGGSQYF.